A selection of T cell receptor beta chains follows, all from one sample in a study of T cells after yellow fever vaccination. TCRdb analysed the 5' RACE reads with MiXCR anew, one entry per CDR3 protein. The data contain under 300,000 distinct CDR3 sequences, 6.9% of them seen just once; the ten biggest clones take up approximately 0.85%. The starting material was CD4+ T cells sorted from PBMCs, obtained 15 days after the yellow fever booster vaccination. All receptors come from a man aged 25 to 40 who received the YFV17D yellow fever vaccine. The CDR3 runs from the conserved cysteine through the conserved F or W. A D gene is named only where the DNA matches it firmly. Clone size, where shown, is once, few, many, or a class for clones that have expanded.

v_gene	d_gene	abundance	j_gene	CDR3nt	CDR3aa
TRBV7-2	TRBD2	few	TRBJ2-7	TGTGCCAGCAGCTTTCCGGGAGGCTACGAGCAGTACTTC	CASSFPGGYEQYF
TRBV19	-	-	TRBJ2-4	TGTGCCAGTAGTATAAGCGCGGAAAACATTCAGTACTTC	CASSISAENIQYF
TRBV7-2	TRBD2	-	TRBJ2-2	TGTGCCAGCAGCTTAGCGCCGCGACTAGCGGGAGGGACCGGGGAGCTGTTTTTT	CASSLAPRLAGGTGELFF
TRBV10-3	-	many	TRBJ2-7	TGTGCCATCAGTGACAGGGCCACCGACGAGCAGTACTTC	CAISDRATDEQYF
TRBV10-3	TRBD1	many	TRBJ2-5	TGTGCCATCACAGCAGGGGGAGAGACCCAGTACTTC	CAITAGGETQYF
TRBV28	TRBD1	few	TRBJ2-5	TGTGCCAGCACCCAGGGGGCGGAAGAGACCCAGTACTTC	CASTQGAEETQYF
TRBV7-6	-	few	TRBJ2-2	TGTGCCAGCAGCTTAGAAGTTGCCGGGGAGCTGTTTTTT	CASSLEVAGELFF
TRBV6-2/TRBV6-3	-	-	TRBJ2-2	TGTGCCAGCGAAAGGGTCGGGGAGCTGTTTTTT	CASERVGELFF
TRBV6-2/TRBV6-3	TRBD1	few	TRBJ2-1	TGTGCCAGCAGAGACAGGGGGGGGCAGTTCTTC	CASRDRGGQFF
TRBV9	-	few	TRBJ1-1	TGTGCCAGCAGCGTAGACATGGGTCGAGGGGCTGAAGCTTTCTTT	CASSVDMGRGAEAFF
TRBV5-1	-	many	TRBJ1-4	TGCGCCAGCAGCACCACCGGATCTATCGGGGAAAAACTGTTTTTT	CASSTTGSIGEKLFF
TRBV20-1	TRBD1	many	TRBJ1-1	TGCAGTGCGCCAGATCCAGGGGGAGCTTTCTTT	CSAPDPGGAFF
TRBV5-1	-	many	TRBJ2-5	TGCGCCAGCAGGGTGGGGCTCCAAGAGACCCAGTACTTC	CASRVGLQETQYF
TRBV25-1	-	many	TRBJ2-1	TGTGCCAGCAGTGAATCGAAGCTACCGAGCTCCTACAATGAGCAGTTCTTC	CASSESKLPSSYNEQFF
TRBV5-1	-	few	TRBJ2-7	TGCGCCAGCAGCTCCGAGGGCGGGAACTCCTACGAGCAGTACTTC	CASSSEGGNSYEQYF
TRBV15	-	-	TRBJ2-7	TGTGCCACCGCGCCCACCCCACATCTGGTAGACGAGCAGTACTTC	CATAPTPHLVDEQYF
TRBV9	-	few	TRBJ1-6	TGTGCCAGCAGCCCCCCCGGAGGTTGGTCACCCCTCCACTTT	CASSPPGGWSPLHF
TRBV2	-	few	TRBJ2-4	TGTGCCAGCAGTAACACAGGGTTAGCCAAAAACATTCAGTACTTC	CASSNTGLAKNIQYF
TRBV6-5	-	-	TRBJ2-4	TGTGCCAGCAGTACCAATTACCACGGACGGTTAGCCAAAAACATTCAGTACTTC	CASSTNYHGRLAKNIQYF
TRBV20-1	TRBD2	-	TRBJ2-1	TGCAGTGCTGGGACTAGCGGGAGAATCGATGAGCAGTTCTTC	CSAGTSGRIDEQFF
TRBV5-4	-	few	TRBJ1-1	TGTGCCAGCAGCCAAAACAAGAACACTGAAGCTTTCTTT	CASSQNKNTEAFF
TRBV7-2	TRBD1	many	TRBJ1-5	TGTGCCAGCACCATCGAAGGGGGCAGGAATCAGCCCCAGCATTTT	CASTIEGGRNQPQHF
TRBV28	TRBD1	-	TRBJ2-7	TGTGCCAGCAGTTCCTACGGGACAGGCGACTCCTACGAGCAGTACTTC	CASSSYGTGDSYEQYF
TRBV4-1	TRBD2	few	TRBJ2-1	TGCGCCAGCAGCCCGACCCGGGGGGGGGAAAATGAGCAGTTCTTC	CASSPTRGGENEQFF
TRBV28	-	-	TRBJ2-7	TGTGCCAGCAGTCGCGGGGGCGGGGACTACGAGCAGTACTTC	CASSRGGGDYEQYF
TRBV29-1	-	few	TRBJ1-1	TGCAGCGCCATACCTGGATACACTGAAGCTTTCTTT	CSAIPGYTEAFF
TRBV7-2	TRBD2	few	TRBJ2-7	TGTGCCAGCAGCCCCCGGACTAGCGGGAGGATTGAGCAGTACTTC	CASSPRTSGRIEQYF
TRBV20-1	TRBD2	-	TRBJ2-5	TGCAGTGCTCGCGTAGCGGGAGGAGAGACCCAGTACTTC	CSARVAGGETQYF
TRBV28	-	many	TRBJ2-1	TGTGCCAGCAGTTCTGGGGGATTCTCGGATGAGCAGTTCTTC	CASSSGGFSDEQFF
TRBV29-1	TRBD2	few	TRBJ2-4	TGCAGCGTCCTTTTTAGCGGGAGGGTAGACATTCAGTACTTC	CSVLFSGRVDIQYF
TRBV12-3/TRBV12-4	-	many	TRBJ1-5	TGTGCCAGCAGTTTATTATTCACAGGGATAAATCAGCCCCAGCATTTT	CASSLLFTGINQPQHF
TRBV28	TRBD2	-	TRBJ2-1	TGTGCCAGCAGTTTCCCCGGGACTACTTACAATGAGCAGTTCTTC	CASSFPGTTYNEQFF
TRBV20-1	-	-	TRBJ1-5	TGCAGTGCTAGTGGTTCAGGGGTCAATCAGCCCCAGCATTTT	CSASGSGVNQPQHF
TRBV7-2	-	few	TRBJ2-5	TGTGCCAGCAGCTTAGCCTGGAAAGAGACCCAGTACTTC	CASSLAWKETQYF
TRBV7-8	-	-	TRBJ2-1	TGTGCCAGCAGCTTAGCGCGAGGTGGGGGGGCAAATGAGCAGTTCTTC	CASSLARGGGANEQFF
TRBV20-1	TRBD2	-	TRBJ2-1	TGCAGTGCTCCCCTAGCGGGGATGCAGAAAGAGCAGTTCTTC	CSAPLAGMQKEQFF
TRBV20-1	TRBD2	few	TRBJ2-7	TGCAGTGCTACCCTCCTCCCTAGCGGAGCCTACGAGCAGTACTTC	CSATLLPSGAYEQYF
TRBV11-3	TRBD1	-	TRBJ2-3	TGTGCCAGCAGCTTAGGACAGGGGGCTACAGATACGCAGTATTTT	CASSLGQGATDTQYF
TRBV27	TRBD2	-	TRBJ2-5	TGTGCCAGCAGTTCCGTTTTGAACGGGGGAGGGCCGCCAGAGACCCAGTACTTC	CASSSVLNGGGPPETQYF
TRBV18	-	few	TRBJ2-3	TGTGCCAGCGCTACTGTCGAAAACACAGATACGCAGTATTTT	CASATVENTDTQYF
TRBV7-2	-	few	TRBJ1-2	TGTGCCAGCAGCGTAGATAGTGTAAACTATGGCTACACCTTC	CASSVDSVNYGYTF
TRBV3-1	TRBD2	many	TRBJ2-1	TGTGCCAGCAGTCGACTAGCGGGAGGGGGTGAGCAGTTCTTC	CASSRLAGGGEQFF
TRBV5-1	TRBD1	many	TRBJ2-5	TGCGCCAGCAGGTCCCAGGGGGACCAAGAGACCCAGTACTTC	CASRSQGDQETQYF
TRBV7-6	TRBD2	-	TRBJ2-2	TGTGCCAGCAGCGCCCGACTAGCGGGAGGGCTGGACACCGGGGAGCTGTTTTTT	CASSARLAGGLDTGELFF
TRBV12-3/TRBV12-4	-	many	TRBJ2-3	TGTGCCAGCAGCCCCACAGATACGCAGTATTTT	CASSPTDTQYF